This T cell receptor beta chain stems from a study of blood T cell repertoires in COVID-19. For the study at large: Collection of acute and convalescent COVID-19 samples took place in the United States, Italy and Spain.

The germline V gene has CDR1 SGDLS and CDR2 YYNGEE. This CDR3 contains 13 residues. Trimming stripped 1 base from V and 2 bases from J, with 6 bases between. In the original processing: Reference gene primer amplification gave nucleated cell count estimates. The repertoire was sequenced with immunoSEQ multiplex PCR; TCRdb's copy has only in-frame clones and lacks some. V and J calls plus clone size are reproduced from that table; the DNA served to infer D and trimming. The sample consists of 50,000 to 65,000 clones, approximately 81% of them appearing once. V is TRBV9 and J is TRBJ1-2, with D hard to call. The receptor's source is a man aged 55-75 years with COVID-19, enrolled during active disease. Sequenced input: peripheral blood. In nucleotides, the CDR3 is TGTGCCAGCAGCGTACGAGGGAACTATGGCTACACCTTC. Its protein product is CASSVRGNYGYTF.